Presented here are 26 T cell receptor beta chains from one specimen sequenced in a study of response to subunit inactivated influenza vaccine. TCRdb passed the RT-PCR reads through MiXCR, listing each CDR3 protein once. The sample shows 560,000 or so distinct CDR3 sequences, approximately 7.1% of them seen only once. The material sequenced was PBMCs from blood, taken 23 months after vaccination. The receptor set was obtained from a man aged 50-75 years who received an inactivated influenza vaccine.

In this sample, this clonotype turned up a few times. The chain has TRBV20-1 and TRBJ1-1; D is uncertain. The germline CDR1 and CDR2 sequences are DFQATT and SNEGSKA (reference sequence). The CDR3 sequence is 13 residues long. With 7 bases removed from V and 0 bases from J, the gap between germline ends came to 12 bases. CDR3 in amino acids: CSGRPTMNTEAFF. The CDR3, as DNA: TGCAGTGGCCGTCCGACAATGAACACTGAAGCTTTCTTT.

This clonotype was counted ten times or more. The V call is TRBV5-1, the J call TRBJ2-5, with D possibly being TRBD1 (6 bases). V was shortened by 1 base and J by 1 base, with 8 bases between the two germline ends. This CDR3 region has 14 residues. Germline assignment: CDR1 SGHRS and CDR2 YFSETQ. CDR3 coding DNA: TGCGCCAGCAGCTTGAAAGGGGGCCAAGAGACCCAGTACTTC. This sequence encodes CASSLKGGQETQYF. Filled out from reference TRBV5-1 and TRBJ2-5, the complete variable domain reads KAGVTQTPRYLIKTRGQQVTLSCSPISGHRSVSWYQQTPGQGLQFLFEYFSETQRNKGNFPGRFSGRQFSNSRSEMNVSTLELGDSALYLCASSLKGGQETQYFGPGTRLLVL.

This clonotype was seen repeatedly, ten times or more. The J gene is TRBJ2-1, the V gene TRBV5-1, with D possibly called TRBD1 or TRBD2 (5 bases each). The CDR3 extends over 18 amino acids. Trimming left V 4 bases short and J 0 bases short, with 20 bases between. In germline, CDR1 is SGHRS, CDR2 YFSETQ. This CDR3 is CASSRAPGAVSSYNEQFF. Here the CDR3 DNA reads TGCGCCAGCAGCAGGGCCCCCGGGGCGGTAAGCTCCTACAATGAGCAGTTCTTC. Based on the CDR3 plus reference TRBV5-1 and TRBJ2-1, the full variable domain is KAGVTQTPRYLIKTRGQQVTLSCSPISGHRSVSWYQQTPGQGLQFLFEYFSETQRNKGNFPGRFSGRQFSNSRSEMNVSTLELGDSALYLCASSRAPGAVSSYNEQFFGPGTRLTVL.

The chain has TRBV28 and TRBJ2-2; 9 bases align to TRBD2. Losses at the gene ends were 3 bases for V and 5 bases for J; bases not matched to a gene: 10. This CDR3 has 17 amino acids. The germline gives CDR1 MDHEN, CDR2 SYDVKM. CDR3 region: CASSLIRREGRTGELFF. CDR3 in DNA: TGTGCCAGCAGTTTGATCCGGCGGGAGGGCCGGACCGGGGAGCTGTTTTTT.

The table lists this clonotype with many counts. The chain has TRBV12-3 or TRBV12-4 and TRBJ2-5, with 11 positions matching TRBD1. The CDR3 has 14 amino acids. V was clipped by 6 bases and J by 7 bases; unmatched bases: 7. The CDR3 DNA is TGTGCCAGCAGCCTGTCGGGACAGGGGGGGACCCAGTACTTC. This encodes CASSLSGQGGTQYF.

The chain employs TRBV5-1 and TRBJ2-3; 8 bases are a match to TRBD2. This CDR3 spans 14 amino acids. V shed 4 bases, J shed 7 bases, and the junction held 8 bases outside the gene matches. Germline V lookup: CDR1 SGHRS, CDR2 YFSETQ. CDR3 in amino acids: CASSLSGAGNTQYF. Here the CDR3 DNA reads TGCGCCAGCAGCCTTAGCGGGGCGGGAAATACGCAGTATTTT.

This clonotype was seen at least ten times. V usage is TRBV7-3 and J usage is TRBJ2-3, with 13 bases lining up with TRBD2. Trimming at V came to 5 bases and at J to 2 bases, leaving 4 bases not matched to a gene. Germline values: CDR1 SGHTA, CDR2 FQGTGA. The CDR3 totals 16 residues. The CDR3: CASSPGLAGATDTQYF. In DNA, the CDR3 is TGTGCCAGCAGCCCTGGACTAGCGGGAGCCACAGATACGCAGTATTTT.

This clonotype came up a few times. V and J are TRBV7-9 and TRBJ1-1; D is unclear. The germline CDR1 and CDR2 sequences are SEHNR and FQNEAQ (reference sequence). V was clipped by 3 bases and J by 5 bases, with 7 bases between them. The CDR3 length is 12 residues. CDR3 sequence (DNA): TGTGCCAGCAGCTTGTCAACAACTGAAGCTTTCTTT. Protein sequence: CASSLSTTEAFF.

This chain joins TRBV10-1 and TRBJ2-5; tentative D call: TRBD2 (6 bases). CDR1 is WNHNN and CDR2 is SYGVQD in the germline V gene (reference sequence). Deletions cut 2 bases from V and 4 bases from J, with 14 bases between. The CDR3 consists of 15 residues. The CDR3 DNA reads as TGCGCCAGCAGTGAGGTTCGTGGAGGGACAGAGACCCAGTACTTC. Its protein product is CASSEVRGGTETQYF.

This clonotype has at least ten counts. This sequence joins TRBV5-1 and TRBJ2-5; a weak D match, TRBD1 (6 bases). CDR3 length equals 15 residues. With 4 bases removed from V and 1 base from J, the gap between germline ends came to 14 bases. Germline CDR1 SGHRS, CDR2 YFSETQ. As DNA, the CDR3 is TGCGCCAGCAGCCCAACACAGGGTCGCCAAGAGACCCAGTACTTC. Translation gives CASSPTQGRQETQYF.

This clonotype was recorded at least ten times. The V and J genes are TRBV5-5 and TRBJ1-2; D unclear. V was clipped by 4 bases and J by 4 bases, with 11 bases between them. This CDR3 spans 13 amino acids. Germline V CDR1 and CDR2: SGHKS, YYEKEE (reference sequence). CDR3 in amino acids: CASSPNPGYGYTF. CDR3 in DNA: TGTGCCAGCAGCCCAAACCCGGGCTATGGCTACACCTTC.

This clonotype was counted at least ten times. V and J are TRBV20-1 and TRBJ1-4, with no clear D. The CDR3 extends over 14 amino acids. The V end lost 0 bases, the J end lost 4 bases, and 9 bases lay between the germline ends. Germline-derived CDR1 and CDR2 are DFQATT and SNEGSKA (reference sequence). The CDR3 DNA reads TGCAGTGCTAGAGAATCGGGGAATAATGAAAAACTGTTTTTT. Translation gives CSARESGNNEKLFF.

This clonotype showed up just a few times. CDR3 loop: CASSTIRTGQRSYNEQFF. The CDR3 coding sequence is TGTGCCAGCAGTACCATTCGGACAGGGCAGAGGTCCTACAATGAGCAGTTCTTC. This chain joins TRBV6-1 and TRBJ2-1, with 8 bases that match TRBD1. Per germline, CDR1 MNHNS and CDR2 SASEGT. CDR3 size: 18 residues. V was pared by 5 bases and J by 1 base, with 13 bases of the junction left unmatched.

The gene calls are TRBV12-3 or TRBV12-4 and TRBJ1-6, with 9 positions matching TRBD1. The length of the CDR3 is 15 residues. V shed 5 bases, J shed 9 bases, and the junction held 8 bases outside the gene matches. The CDR3 bases are TGTGCCAGCAGTCCCACCGGGACAGGGAGTTCACCCCTCCACTTT. Encoded protein: CASSPTGTGSSPLHF.

This clonotype was detected only a few times. This sequence joins TRBV19 and TRBJ2-1; no reliable D call. The CDR3 sequence is 13 residues long. V dropped 5 bases and J dropped 4 bases, with 9 bases sitting between them. Per the germline V gene, CDR1 is LNHDA and CDR2 is SQIVND (reference sequence). The DNA of the CDR3 is TGTGCCAGTAGTTTCGGCCCTTACAATGAGCAGTTCTTC. It specifies CASSFGPYNEQFF.

CDR3 nucleotides: TGCAGTGCTAGAGGGCTAGCGGGGGGGCTTTACAATGAGCAGTTCTTC. Translating it yields CSARGLAGGLYNEQFF. The chain links TRBV20-1 to TRBJ2-1, with 12 bases that match TRBD2. The CDR3 has 16 residues. V trimming: 1 base; J trimming: 4 bases; junction bases outside the gene matches: 5. The germline CDR1 and CDR2 sequences are DFQATT and SNEGSKA (reference sequence).

This chain joins TRBV10-3 and TRBJ2-6; D gene uncertain. Germline V gene lookup returns CDR1 ENHRY and CDR2 SYGVKD. V was trimmed by 8 bases and J by 0 bases, leaving 8 bases between them. CDR3 length: 14 residues. CDR3 nucleotide sequence: TGTGCCATCCAAAGCAGCTCTGGGGCCAACGTCCTGACTTTC. Amino acids: CAIQSSSGANVLTF.

This clonotype has more than one count but fewer than ten. The J gene is TRBJ2-3, the V gene TRBV25-1; a possible D gene is TRBD2 (5 bases). Germline V gene data show CDR1 as MGHDK and CDR2 as SYGVNS. The V end was cut by 3 bases, the J end by 2 bases, with 9 bases between. The CDR3 runs to 14 residues. CDR3 nucleotide sequence: TGTGCCAGCAGTGATATGGGAGACACAGATACGCAGTATTTT. Residues: CASSDMGDTDTQYF. The variable domain in full, completed from reference TRBV25-1 and TRBJ2-3, reads EADIYQTPRYLVIGTGKKITLECSQTMGHDKMYWYQQDPGMELHLIHYSYGVNSTEKGDLSSESTVSRIRTEHFPLTLESARPSHTSQYLCASSDMGDTDTQYFGPGTRLTVL.

The J gene is TRBJ2-7, the V gene TRBV20-1; 14 nucleotides match TRBD2. This CDR3 region has 15 residues. Germline V gene sequence: CDR1 DFQATT, CDR2 SNEGSKA (reference sequence). With 2 bases clipped from V and 5 bases from J, the junction kept 5 bases outside the gene matches. CDR3 sequence reads: CSARNPGLAGDEQYF. For the CDR3, the DNA is TGCAGTGCTAGAAACCCGGGACTAGCGGGAGACGAGCAGTACTTC.

This clonotype was counted ten times or more. The CDR3 nucleotides are TGTGCCAGCAGCCCGGACTTAAATGAGCAGTTCTTC. It yields the protein CASSPDLNEQFF. The J gene is TRBJ2-1, the V gene TRBV7-9; D is perhaps TRBD2 (5 bases). The CDR3 extends over 12 amino acids. Germline loops: CDR1 SEHNR, CDR2 FQNEAQ (reference sequence). The V end lost 5 bases, the J end lost 7 bases, and 9 bases lay between the germline ends.

There are many counts of this clonotype. The chain couples TRBV10-3 to TRBJ2-5; D is possibly TRBD2 (7 bases). Looked up from germline, CDR1 is ENHRY and CDR2 is SYGVKD. Trimming took 3 bases from V and 1 from J, leaving 12 bases between them. The CDR3 extends over 15 amino acids. CDR3 protein: CAISEGGGGQETQYF. The CDR3 DNA is TGTGCCATCAGTGAAGGGGGAGGGGGCCAAGAGACCCAGTACTTC.

The sample holds a few counts of this clonotype. The rearrangement uses TRBV12-3 or TRBV12-4 and TRBJ1-1, with 7 bases identical to TRBD1. V was pared by 7 bases and J by 8 bases, with 13 bases of the junction left unmatched. This CDR3 is built from 14 residues. The CDR3 DNA is TGTGCCAGCACCGGAGACAGGGCCCCGAGGGAAGCTTTCTTT. Translating it yields CASTGDRAPREAFF.

This clonotype appeared once. V is TRBV5-4 and J is TRBJ1-6; a possible D gene is TRBD1 (5 bases). The germline gives CDR1 SGHNT, CDR2 YYREEE (reference sequence). Trimming shortened V by 0 bases and J by 7 bases, and 14 bases separated the two germline ends. This CDR3 has 16 residues. CDR3 amino acids: CASSLEAGGGNSPLHF. CDR3 bases: TGTGCCAGCAGCTTGGAGGCGGGGGGTGGGAATTCACCCCTCCACTTT.

This clonotype has just a few counts. This chain connects TRBV29-1 to TRBJ2-3; TRBD2 might be the D (5 bases). V lost 3 bases to trimming and J lost 4 bases, with 17 bases between them. The germline V gene has CDR1 SQVTM and CDR2 ANQGSEA. The CDR3 covers 15 residues. The CDR3 spells CSVDFGERNPDTQYF. For the CDR3, the DNA is TGCAGCGTTGATTTTGGGGAGCGAAACCCAGATACGCAGTATTTT.

The chain links TRBV7-9 to TRBJ2-7; a weak D match, TRBD2 (6 bases). The CDR3 contains 15 residues. V gave up 7 bases and J gave up 6 bases, with 22 bases separating them. CDR1 is SEHNR and CDR2 is FQNEAQ in the germline V gene (reference sequence). Here the CDR3 reads CASNGGEGRVGEQYF. The CDR3 region has the DNA TGTGCCAGCAACGGCGGGGAAGGAAGAGTGGGCGAGCAGTACTTC. The full variable domain, in which reference TRBV7-9 and TRBJ2-7 provide the parts outside the CDR3, is DTGVSQNPRHKITKRGQNVTFRCDPISEHNRLYWYRQTLGQGPEFLTYFQNEAQLEKSRLLSDRFSAERPKGSFSTLEIQRTEQGDSAMYLCASNGGEGRVGEQYFGPGTRLTVT.

V gene TRBV20-1 combines with J gene TRBJ2-2; D might be TRBD2 (6 bases). The CDR3 contains 17 residues. The germline gives CDR1 DFQATT, CDR2 SNEGSKA (reference sequence). V was clipped by 3 bases and J by 0 bases, with 17 bases between them. The CDR3 loop reads CSARGGMGFANTGELFF. Written as DNA, the CDR3 is TGCAGTGCTAGGGGGGGTATGGGTTTCGCGAACACCGGGGAGCTGTTTTTT.